The entry below gives a single T cell receptor beta chain sequence along with its context. What this receptor recognizes is not known. No base-level quality is on record; no much larger clone is a single base apart. Stable Graves' hyperthyroidism was defined as no progression to ophthalmopathy during 18 months of follow-up. The hyperthyroidism patients were between 18 and 65 years old and newly diagnosed, with a disease duration of less than 2 months. Any patient with an uncontrolled infection, another autoimmune disease, pregnancy or lactation was excluded. Diagnoses were established on the basis of clinical symptoms, serum thyroxine and TRAb, thyroid ultrasound, and orbital computed tomography. PBMCs were isolated from 10 ml of fresh peripheral blood by Ficoll-Paque density gradient centrifugation. Total RNA was extracted with Trizol reagent, and quality was checked on an Agilent 2100 Bioanalyzer.

TCR beta CDR3 regions were amplified from RNA transcripts. For the first round of RT-PCR on the TCR CDR3, the HTBI primer set was used together with the Qiagen OneStep RT-PCR kit. A second multiplex PCR round built the libraries, followed by size selection and purification. Paired-end sequencing of the libraries was performed with 100 bp reads on an Illumina HiSeq2000. As for the original processing: SOAPnuke was used to process the raw data, with reads discarded if the reads contained adapters or uncalled bases, had a mean Phred below 15, or lacked an exact constant-primer or identifier match. High-quality paired reads were merged using COPE v1.2.5, and each unique nucleotide sequence was defined as a clonotype. Clonotypes were aligned to IMGT TRBV, TRBD and TRBJ reference segments using MiTCR v1.1. Only V-J combinations with frequency above 0.0001, covering about 99% of repertoires, were analysed. A TCS score was defined as the ratio between F50 (clonal expansion) and ExV (chaos), using BLOSUM62-based TCRdist between CDR3 peptides within each V-J. Welch's t-statistics and random forest reduced just over 500 V-J features to about 12, which were used in a naive Bayes classifier (R e1071). TCRdb took the public reads, trimmed them with fastp at Q25, ran MiXCR for clone calling and kept in-frame beta chains. Rows are unified per CDR3 protein, each entry keeping the most common DNA and genes. TCRdb, not the authors, supplied the V and J calls. The sample table holds 300,000 to 400,000 distinct CDR3 sequences, of which approximately 13% were seen once. Together, the top ten hold around 23% of the sample.

This sample stems from a study of T cells in Graves' hyperthyroidism and ophthalmopathy (dated by TCRdb to the late 2010s). As for the study more broadly: Peripheral blood samples were taken at the time of initial diagnosis, prior to any treatment. In about 6 Graves' hyperthyroidism patients, the study also compared T-cell repertoires from thyroid tissue with T-cell repertoires from blood. TCR V-J signatures able to tell the groups apart were searched for in a discovery cohort of some 97 patients, of whom about 40 had Graves' ophthalmopathy and roughly 57 had stable Graves' hyperthyroidism. Prospective prediction of ophthalmopathy was tested in an independent validation cohort of 18 to 20 hyperthyroidism patients and around 16 patients who later progressed to ophthalmopathy. The roughly 100 discovery patients were randomly divided into training and test sets at a 7:3 ratio. Once sampling was done, hyperthyroidism patients were given methimazole at a starting dose of 30 mg daily, whereas ophthalmopathy patients were given high-dose intravenous methylprednisolone. The paper describes TCR Vbeta CDR3 sequencing of more than 120 peripheral blood samples, made up of some 40 ophthalmopathy patients, roughly 75 hyperthyroidism patients and about 17 progressor patients. The paper's findings and limits, for the study overall: In cross-validation, a model built on a 13 V-J signature told ophthalmopathy apart from stable hyperthyroidism with 87.88% sensitivity and roughly 82% specificity, and in testing the same model reached 80%/75%. Sample size was not statistically predetermined, and blinding of investigators to group allocation was not performed. Most expanded thyroid clonotypes (frequency above 0.001) were also detected in blood, a finding suggesting that blood repertoires may reflect thyroid immune responses. During validation, the model predicted progression to ophthalmopathy a median of roughly six months ahead of onset, with almost 71% sensitivity and 72.22% specificity.

Based on the germline V gene, the CDR1 and CDR2 sequences are SGDLS and YYNGEE. The junction carries 17 bases between V and J, which are trimmed by 3 bases and 1 base respectively. CDR3 length: 17 amino acids, cysteine to phenylalanine. The read is trimmed to its CDR3 DNA, 51 bases read in frame from base 1. The V and J segments used are TRBV9 and TRBJ1-3; perhaps TRBD1 is the D gene, with 6 bases matching. The material sequenced was blood. The TCR comes from a woman aged 30 to 39 with Graves' hyperthyroidism. The DNA is TGTGCCAGCAGCGCGAGAGGAGGAGGGGGTTCTGGAAACACCATATATTTT. This encodes CASSARGGGGSGNTIYF.